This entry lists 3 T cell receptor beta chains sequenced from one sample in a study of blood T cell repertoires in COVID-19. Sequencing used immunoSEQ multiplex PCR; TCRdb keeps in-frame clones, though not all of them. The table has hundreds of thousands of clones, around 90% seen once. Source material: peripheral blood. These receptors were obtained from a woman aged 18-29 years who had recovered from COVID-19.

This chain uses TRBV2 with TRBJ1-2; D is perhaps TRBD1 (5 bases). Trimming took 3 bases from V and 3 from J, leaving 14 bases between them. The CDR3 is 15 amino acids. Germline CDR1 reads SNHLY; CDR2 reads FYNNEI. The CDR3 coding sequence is TGTGCCAGCAGTGATGGAGGGGTGGGGCACTATGGCTACACCTTC. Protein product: CASSDGGVGHYGYTF.

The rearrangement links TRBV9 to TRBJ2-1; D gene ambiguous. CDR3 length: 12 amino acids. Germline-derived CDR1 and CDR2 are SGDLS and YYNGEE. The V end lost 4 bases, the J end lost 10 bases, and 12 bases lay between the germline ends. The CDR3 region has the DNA TGTGCCAGCAGCAACCAGCCGACAGAGCAGTTCTTC. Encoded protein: CASSNQPTEQFF.

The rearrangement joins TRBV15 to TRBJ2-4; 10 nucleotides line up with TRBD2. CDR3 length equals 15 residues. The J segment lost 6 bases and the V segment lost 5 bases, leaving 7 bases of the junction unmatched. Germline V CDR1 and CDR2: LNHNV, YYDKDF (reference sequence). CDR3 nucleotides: TGTGCCACCAGCGGCCTAGCGGGAGTCCGAAACATTCAGTACTTC. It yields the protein CATSGLAGVRNIQYF.